Included here is one T cell receptor (beta chain) sequence, with context. Antigen: not known. The study ran its PCR with 60 Vbeta and 13 Jbeta primers. TCRdb keeps only in-frame clones here, not all; method: immunoSEQ multiplex PCR. The sample yields about 150,000 clones, roughly 85% seen once. The data stem from a study of cytomegalovirus exposure and HLA in healthy donors. Study observations and caveats: Certain indistinguishable V segments, among them TRBV6-2 and TRBV6-3, were excluded. A later analysis showed that HLA-associated TCR beta chains had undergone more clonal expansion than equally common others.

V dropped 11 bases and J dropped 1; count of bases not matched to a gene: 12. The CDR3 sequence is 16 residues long. Germline CDR1 reads SNHLY; CDR2 reads FYNNEI. Sequencing was done on a sample of PBMCs. This clonotype was sampled from a male donor in good health and CMV-seronegative. J is TRBJ1-3 and V is TRBV2, with 9 bases fitting TRBD1. Here the CDR3 DNA reads TGTGCCGGACGGTCGGGACAGGGCGAATCTGGAAACACCATATATTTT. Translating gives CAGRSGQGESGNTIYF.